This entry is about one T cell receptor (beta chain). This sample was included in a study of human T cells and chemical hapten exposure. On the study more broadly: Small pooled library volume differences chiefly drove per-sample TCR yield variation.

The study's library attached unique molecular identifiers to single cDNA molecules. A single record per CDR3 protein comes from TCRdb applying MiXCR to the RACE reads. The repertoire consists of roughly 100,000 distinct CDR3 sequences, with less than 45% occurring once and the leading ten covering around 2.7%. Specified time point: patch test 3, about 24 weeks after DPC sensitization. The treatment was: therapeutic diphenylcyclopropenone sensitization with weekly scalp DPC. Per the germline V gene, CDR1 is SGDLS and CDR2 is YYNGEE. CDR3 length equals 15 residues. V lost 2 bases to trimming and J lost 3 bases; unmatched junction nucleotides: 6.

The TCR originated in a man between 40 and 49 years old with alopecia areata. Some clones in this sample may be carry-over from other donors' samples. The chain is built from TRBV9 and TRBJ1-1, with 8 bases lining up with TRBD1. Material: whole blood, obtained in connection with sensitization to the hapten diphenylcyclopropenone (DPC). The CDR3 DNA reads as TGTGCCAGCAGCGTGAGGACAGGGTGGGACACTGAAGCTTTCTTT. Translated, it gives CASSVRTGWDTEAFF. The variable domain in full, with the rest retrieved from reference TRBV9 and TRBJ1-1, is DSGVTQTPKHLITATGQRVTLRCSPRSGDLSVYWYQQSLDQGLQFLIQYYNGEERAKGNILERFSAQQFPDLHSELNLSSLELGDSALYFCASSVRTGWDTEAFFGQGTRLTVV.